This TCR beta chain was identified during a study of shared clonotypes between healthy human individuals. Deletions cut 1 base from V and 3 bases from J, with 16 bases between. The CDR3 loop spans 17 amino acids. Per the germline V gene, CDR1 is SGHDN and CDR2 is FVKESK. Study-wide results and caveats: Few donors limited the genetic and exposure-history diversity represented. Clonotype sharing across a handful of donors was observed for around 5% of naive CD4 clonotypes. Naive subsets generally had larger estimated richness than memory subsets.

As for this clone: Its antigen is not known.

Using immunoSEQ multiplex PCR, the repertoire was profiled, and TCRdb retains in-frame clones only, with some absent. This table holds over 700,000 clones, approximately 77% found once. This clonotype was obtained from a woman aged 25 to 39 in good health. The chain has TRBV14 and TRBJ2-1; D is undetermined. The sequenced material came from memory CD4+ T cells sorted from blood. Regarding subset: CD45RA-negative fraction. CDR3 in amino acids: CASSQGPAQRDYNEQFF. The CDR3 DNA reads as TGTGCCAGCAGCCAAGGGCCGGCCCAGCGAGACTACAATGAGCAGTTCTTC.